A selection of T cell receptor beta chains follows, all from one sample in a study of T cell responses to AZD1222 COVID-19 vaccine. Produced via immunoSEQ multiplex PCR; TCRdb's table is partial and in-frame only. The sample shows some 180,000 clones, approximately 90% of them seen only once. Sequencing used peripheral blood, obtained 28 days after the second AZD1222 dose. These receptors were taken from an adult who received the AZD1222 COVID-19 vaccine. CDR3s leave out the opening cysteine and the closing phenylalanine or tryptophan. The D gene is left open where the match is weak. Some rows have no size entry. The others give once, few or many, or a class for an expanded clone.

v_gene: TRBV20-1; j_gene: TRBJ1-2; abundance: NA; d_gene: NA; CDR3aa: SASGLLRRGYT
v_gene: TRBV5-1; j_gene: TRBJ2-7; abundance: NA; d_gene: NA; CDR3aa: ASSPPDRLTYEQY
v_gene: TRBV2; j_gene: TRBJ2-7; abundance: few; d_gene: TRBD1; CDR3aa: ASSKGQGNYEQY
v_gene: TRBV7-2; j_gene: TRBJ2-7; abundance: NA; d_gene: NA; CDR3aa: ASSLGWGAGSYEQY
v_gene: TRBV15; j_gene: TRBJ1-4; abundance: NA; d_gene: TRBD1; CDR3aa: ATSQGGRNEKLF
v_gene: TRBV28; j_gene: TRBJ1-1; abundance: NA; d_gene: NA; CDR3aa: ASSLGIRALLPKLAF
v_gene: TRBV4-2; j_gene: TRBJ2-7; abundance: NA; d_gene: NA; CDR3aa: ASSQGGTSYEQY
v_gene: TRBV30; j_gene: TRBJ1-2; abundance: NA; d_gene: NA; CDR3aa: AWSVSWGRSEGLYGYT
v_gene: TRBV6-5; j_gene: TRBJ1-5; abundance: NA; d_gene: NA; CDR3aa: ASSSQETDNQPQH
v_gene: TRBV3-1/TRBV3-2; j_gene: TRBJ2-2; abundance: NA; d_gene: NA; CDR3aa: ASSPLTLRQVGTGELF
v_gene: TRBV29-1; j_gene: TRBJ1-2; abundance: NA; d_gene: NA; CDR3aa: SVDRDGYT
v_gene: TRBV12-5; j_gene: TRBJ2-2; abundance: NA; d_gene: NA; CDR3aa: ASGLAPEVTGELF
v_gene: TRBV6-2/TRBV6-3; j_gene: TRBJ2-1; abundance: NA; d_gene: TRBD2; CDR3aa: ASSYSYERGYNEQF
v_gene: TRBV7-6; j_gene: TRBJ1-3; abundance: NA; d_gene: TRBD1; CDR3aa: ASSLGGQRDSGNTIY
v_gene: TRBV13; j_gene: TRBJ2-3; abundance: NA; d_gene: NA; CDR3aa: ASSPEADLQGSDTQY
v_gene: TRBV5-1; j_gene: TRBJ1-3; abundance: NA; d_gene: NA; CDR3aa: ASSLHKATTSGNTIY
v_gene: TRBV6-5; j_gene: TRBJ2-1; abundance: NA; d_gene: TRBD2; CDR3aa: ASSYGLAVDEQF
v_gene: TRBV6-5; j_gene: TRBJ1-2; abundance: NA; d_gene: NA; CDR3aa: ASSSRGGYT
v_gene: TRBV10-2; j_gene: TRBJ2-2; abundance: NA; d_gene: NA; CDR3aa: ASRDGRQDTGELF
v_gene: TRBV7-2; j_gene: TRBJ1-4; abundance: NA; d_gene: NA; CDR3aa: ASSQGFGEKLF
v_gene: TRBV12-3/TRBV12-4; j_gene: TRBJ2-7; abundance: NA; d_gene: NA; CDR3aa: ASSNPTYEQY
v_gene: TRBV5-8; j_gene: TRBJ1-2; abundance: NA; d_gene: TRBD1; CDR3aa: ASRSQTGDYGYT
v_gene: TRBV19; j_gene: TRBJ2-3; abundance: NA; d_gene: NA; CDR3aa: ASSISQSTDTQY
v_gene: TRBV6-5; j_gene: TRBJ2-1; abundance: NA; d_gene: TRBD1; CDR3aa: ASTDRGGRDEQF
v_gene: TRBV10-3; j_gene: TRBJ1-1; abundance: NA; d_gene: NA; CDR3aa: ANKDRENTEAF
v_gene: TRBV12-3/TRBV12-4; j_gene: TRBJ2-5; abundance: NA; d_gene: NA; CDR3aa: ASSSSDGETQY
v_gene: TRBV18; j_gene: TRBJ2-7; abundance: NA; d_gene: TRBD1; CDR3aa: ASSLNRQGTSSYEQY
v_gene: TRBV27; j_gene: TRBJ1-2; abundance: NA; d_gene: NA; CDR3aa: ARPRPPRGHYGYT
v_gene: TRBV7-2; j_gene: TRBJ1-1; abundance: NA; d_gene: TRBD1; CDR3aa: ASSLKGQITEAF
v_gene: TRBV9; j_gene: TRBJ2-5; abundance: NA; d_gene: TRBD2; CDR3aa: ASSVGASGSGPETQY
v_gene: TRBV5-1; j_gene: TRBJ2-3; abundance: NA; d_gene: TRBD1; CDR3aa: ASSPDRVGDTQY
v_gene: TRBV19; j_gene: TRBJ1-5; abundance: NA; d_gene: TRBD1; CDR3aa: ASSIVRDRDQPQH
v_gene: TRBV11-2; j_gene: TRBJ2-7; abundance: NA; d_gene: NA; CDR3aa: ASSSQVQPAEQY
v_gene: TRBV29-1; j_gene: TRBJ1-1; abundance: NA; d_gene: TRBD1; CDR3aa: SAGQGRSMNTEAF
v_gene: TRBV5-1; j_gene: TRBJ1-4; abundance: NA; d_gene: NA; CDR3aa: ASGRDGVATNEKLF
v_gene: TRBV2; j_gene: TRBJ1-1; abundance: NA; d_gene: NA; CDR3aa: ASNLGGPTEAF
v_gene: TRBV3-1/TRBV3-2; j_gene: TRBJ1-2; abundance: NA; d_gene: TRBD1; CDR3aa: ASSQDGTGRYGYT
v_gene: TRBV18; j_gene: TRBJ1-2; abundance: NA; d_gene: NA; CDR3aa: ASSPLQDGANYGYT
v_gene: TRBV19; j_gene: TRBJ1-6; abundance: NA; d_gene: NA; CDR3aa: ASSTRVRQGYNSPLH
v_gene: TRBV24-1; j_gene: TRBJ2-2; abundance: NA; d_gene: NA; CDR3aa: ATSDATRTGELF